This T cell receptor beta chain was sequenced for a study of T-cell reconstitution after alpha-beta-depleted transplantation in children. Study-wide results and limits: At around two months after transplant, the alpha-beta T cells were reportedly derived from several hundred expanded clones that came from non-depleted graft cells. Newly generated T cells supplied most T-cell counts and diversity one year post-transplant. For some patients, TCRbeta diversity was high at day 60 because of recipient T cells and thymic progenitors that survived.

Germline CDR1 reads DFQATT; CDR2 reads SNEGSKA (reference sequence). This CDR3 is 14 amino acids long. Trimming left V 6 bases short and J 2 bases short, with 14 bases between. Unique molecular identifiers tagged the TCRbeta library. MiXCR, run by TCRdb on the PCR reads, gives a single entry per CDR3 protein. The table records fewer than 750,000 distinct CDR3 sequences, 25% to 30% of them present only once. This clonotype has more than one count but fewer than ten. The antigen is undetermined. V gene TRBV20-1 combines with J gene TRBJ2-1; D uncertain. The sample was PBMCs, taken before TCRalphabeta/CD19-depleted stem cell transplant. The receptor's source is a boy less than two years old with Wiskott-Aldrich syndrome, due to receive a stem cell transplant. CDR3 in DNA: TGCAGTGCCCGTCGGCAGCTAACCTACAATGAGCAGTTCTTC. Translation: CSARRQLTYNEQFF.